Shown below are 18 T cell receptor beta chains from a single sample sequenced in a study of cytomegalovirus exposure and HLA in healthy donors. Vbeta (60) and Jbeta (13) primers were used in the PCR. Assay used: immunoSEQ multiplex PCR; TCRdb lists only in-frame clones, some missing. The sample holds 200,000 to 250,000 clones, 70% to 80% seen once. Sequenced: PBMCs. The receptors come from a girl aged 2-10 years in good health and CMV-seronegative.

This clone was counted a few times. The chain joins TRBV7-9 to TRBJ1-3; a possible D gene is TRBD1 (5 bases). This CDR3 region has 17 residues. With 0 bases removed from V and 0 bases from J, the gap between germline ends came to 12 bases. CDR1 and CDR2 from the germline V gene are SEHNR and FQNEAQ (reference sequence). Here the CDR3 reads CASSLARGGSSGNTIYF. The CDR3 DNA is TGTGCCAGCAGCTTAGCGCGGGGCGGAAGCTCTGGAAACACCATATATTTT. Supplemented by reference TRBV7-9 and TRBJ1-3, the full variable domain reads DTGVSQNPRHKITKRGQNVTFRCDPISEHNRLYWYRQTLGQGPEFLTYFQNEAQLEKSRLLSDRFSAERPKGSFSTLEIQRTEQGDSAMYLCASSLARGGSSGNTIYFGEGSWLTVV.

J is TRBJ1-1 and V is TRBV29-1; the D gene is possibly TRBD1 (5 bases). Trimming left V 6 bases short and J 6 bases short, with 17 bases between. Germline V gene sequence: CDR1 SQVTM, CDR2 ANQGSEA. The CDR3 spans 13 residues. CDR3: CSVATARAPEAFF. CDR3 DNA: TGCAGCGTCGCTACGGCCAGGGCCCCTGAAGCTTTCTTT.

This clone turned up a few times. The chain recombines TRBV6-5 with TRBJ2-5; 7 bases match TRBD1. The CDR3 contains 13 residues. Germline V gene lookup returns CDR1 MNHEY and CDR2 SVGAGI. Germline trimming cut 6 bases from V and 3 bases from J; bases unmatched to any gene: 4. The CDR3 DNA follows: TGTGCCAGCAGCGGGACAGCCGAAGAGACCCAGTACTTC. It is translated as CASSGTAEETQYF.

V and J are TRBV19 and TRBJ2-2; maybe TRBD1 (5 bases). CDR1 and CDR2 (germline): LNHDA, SQIVND (reference sequence). With 6 bases removed from V and 3 bases from J, the gap between germline ends came to 11 bases. This CDR3 region has 14 residues. The CDR3 spells CASRPSGYTGELFF. For the CDR3, the DNA is TGTGCCAGTAGGCCTTCAGGGTACACCGGGGAGCTGTTTTTT. The entire variable domain, with the rest obtained from reference TRBV19 and TRBJ2-2, is as follows: DGGITQSPKYLFRKEGQNVTLSCEQNLNHDAMYWYRQDPGQGLRLIYYSQIVNDFQKGDIAEGYSVSREKKESFPLTVTSAQKNPTAFYLCASRPSGYTGELFFGEGSRLTVL.

The V call is TRBV6-5, the J call TRBJ1-1; 8 bases are a match to TRBD1. Looked up from germline, CDR1 is MNHEY and CDR2 is SVGAGI. This CDR3 is 15 amino acids long. The junction had 7 bases not matched to a gene; V was cut back by 6 bases and J by 1 base. CDR3 loop: CASSLDGQGNTEAFF. In DNA, the CDR3 is TGTGCCAGCAGCCTTGACGGACAGGGGAACACTGAAGCTTTCTTT.

This sequence joins TRBV4-1 and TRBJ2-3, with 10 bases identical to TRBD2. The junction had 11 bases not matched to a gene; V was cut back by 0 bases and J by 5 bases. The CDR3 sequence is 18 residues long. The V gene's germline CDR1 is MGHRA and CDR2 YSYEKL. CDR3 in amino acids: CASSQDEGTSDPRDTQYF. CDR3 DNA: TGCGCCAGCAGCCAAGATGAAGGGACTAGCGACCCCCGAGATACGCAGTATTTT.

The J gene is TRBJ1-4, the V gene TRBV5-1; 7 bases fit TRBD1. Per germline, CDR1 SGHRS and CDR2 YFSETQ. J gave up 7 bases and V 4 bases, and 4 bases lay outside the gene matches. The CDR3 totals 13 residues. As DNA, the CDR3 is TGCGCCAGCAGCCCGTGGACAGGTGAAAAACTGTTTTTT. Its translation is CASSPWTGEKLFF.

The chain has TRBV7-8 and TRBJ1-2; 9 bases are a match to TRBD1. This CDR3 has 14 residues. From germline, CDR1 is SGHVS and CDR2 FQNEAQ. The V segment lost 5 bases and the J segment 7 bases; nucleotides outside the gene matches: 8. CDR3 in DNA: TGTGCCAGCAGCCTCGCGGGACAGGGAGGTGGCTACACCTTC. The encoded protein is CASSLAGQGGGYTF.

The CDR3 sequence is CASSDQEAGGNIQYF. The CDR3 nucleotides are TGTGCCAGCAGTGATCAAGAGGCCGGAGGAAACATTCAGTACTTC. The gene calls are TRBV25-1 and TRBJ2-4; D is possibly TRBD2 (5 bases). Germline V gives CDR1 MGHDK, CDR2 SYGVNS. V dropped 3 bases and J dropped 6 bases, with 15 bases sitting between them. This CDR3 contains 15 residues.

The chain carries TRBV29-1 and TRBJ1-1; D might be TRBD1 (5 bases). The CDR3 sequence is 14 residues long. V lost 4 bases to trimming and J lost 1 base, with 13 bases between them. Germline V gene sequence: CDR1 SQVTM, CDR2 ANQGSEA. The CDR3 bases are TGCAGCGTTGCGTTAATGACAGCGAACACTGAAGCTTTCTTT. It translates to CSVALMTANTEAFF.

The rearrangement joins TRBV19 to TRBJ2-1, with TRBD2 as a possible D gene (5 bases). This CDR3 is built from 12 residues. Trimming removed 5 bases at V and 5 bases at J, with 7 bases between. Germline V gene data show CDR1 as LNHDA and CDR2 as SQIVND (reference sequence). As DNA, the CDR3 is TGTGCCAGTAGTCTCGGGGACAATGAGCAGTTCTTC. Amino acid sequence: CASSLGDNEQFF.

V usage is TRBV2 and J usage is TRBJ1-5; possible D gene TRBD1, 6 bases. V gave up 6 bases and J gave up 8 bases, with 17 bases separating them. This CDR3 region has 14 residues. CDR1 SNHLY and CDR2 FYNNEI come from the germline V gene. The chain's CDR3 is CASRIPGAPEPQHF. The CDR3 DNA reads as TGTGCCAGCAGGATCCCAGGGGCCCCTGAGCCCCAGCATTTT. The full variable domain, in which reference TRBV2 and TRBJ1-5 provide the parts outside the CDR3, is EPEVTQTPSHQVTQMGQEVILRCVPISNHLYFYWYRQILGQKVEFLVSFYNNEISEKSEIFDDQFSVERPDGSNFTLKIRSTKLEDSAMYFCASRIPGAPEPQHFGDGTRLSIL.

This chain links TRBV4-1 with TRBJ2-1, with 8 bases that match TRBD1. The CDR3 length is 17 residues. V shed 2 bases, J shed 9 bases, and the junction held 15 bases outside the gene matches. The germline CDR1 and CDR2 sequences are MGHRA and YSYEKL. Written as DNA, the CDR3 is TGCGCCAGCAGCCAAACAGCTGTGGGCAGGGGGCTTGTTGAGCAGTTCTTC. This codes for CASSQTAVGRGLVEQFF.

The chain carries TRBV27 and TRBJ1-1; a possible D gene is TRBD1 (6 bases). The CDR3 runs 15 residues. Germline CDR1 reads MNHEY; CDR2 reads SMNVEV (reference sequence). Trimming stripped 7 bases from V and 4 bases from J, with 19 bases between. The chain's CDR3 is CASTMTGGSLTEAFF. The CDR3 DNA follows: TGTGCCAGCACCATGACAGGAGGCTCACTCACTGAAGCTTTCTTT.

This clone has just a few counts. The chain couples TRBV6-5 to TRBJ1-1, with D unclear. The length of the CDR3 is 15 residues. Germline V gene data show CDR1 as MNHEY and CDR2 as SVGAGI. The ends were cut back, 2 bases at V and 0 bases at J, with 10 bases in the middle. The CDR3 sequence: CASSYAAFMNTEAFF. As DNA, the CDR3 is TGTGCCAGCAGTTACGCGGCCTTTATGAACACTGAAGCTTTCTTT.

CDR3 sequence reads: CAWSSTGVGEKLFF. In DNA, the CDR3 is TGTGCCTGGAGCTCGACAGGGGTCGGTGAAAAACTGTTTTTT. The chain links TRBV30 to TRBJ1-4, with TRBD1 matching over 8 bases. CDR1 and CDR2 (germline): GTSNPN, SVGIG (reference sequence). The CDR3 covers 14 residues. The V segment lost 3 bases and the J segment 7 bases; nucleotides outside the gene matches: 7.

This chain links TRBV6-6 with TRBJ2-5; 7 bases are a match to TRBD2. This CDR3 is 16 amino acids long. CDR1 is MNHNY, CDR2 SVGAGI, per germline (reference sequence). J was trimmed by 4 bases and V by 5 bases; bases with no gene match: 13. The CDR3 sequence is CASSRGAGLEGETQYF. The CDR3 DNA reads TGTGCCAGCAGTCGGGGCGCAGGACTAGAGGGAGAGACCCAGTACTTC.

The chain recombines TRBV2 with TRBJ2-7; tentative D call: TRBD2 (6 bases). The CDR3 covers 14 residues. The germline CDR1 and CDR2 sequences are SNHLY and FYNNEI. Trimming removed 1 base from V and 5 bases from J, with 12 bases in between. The CDR3 DNA follows: TGTGCCAGCAGTGAAGGTGGGGGGTGGGACGAGCAGTACTTC. It specifies CASSEGGGWDEQYF.